This T cell receptor beta chain was captured by sequencing in a study of regulatory T cells in long-lasting Graves disease. Study-wide results and caveats: TCR diversity was lower in persistent Graves' patients (versus newly diagnosed ones). Since the sample size was small, accuracy may have been reduced.

The germline CDR1 and CDR2 sequences are SGHRS and YFSETQ. With 4 bases clipped from V and 2 bases from J, the junction kept 7 bases outside the gene matches. The CDR3 loop spans 16 amino acids. Building the TCR beta libraries relied on iRepertoire HTBI primers, and CDR3 regions underwent Arm-PCR. TCRdb fed the multiplex PCR reads into MiXCR, producing one record per CDR3 protein. Found here are roughly 520,000 distinct CDR3 sequences, approximately 12% of them singletons; the top ten hold almost 9%. Time point meaning: newly diagnosed GD, antithyroid drugs for less than 3 months. The TCR library was made from RNA extracted from PBMCs. This clonotype turned up a few times. Antigen specificity is unknown. These same records also appear under a second study, on T cells in Graves' hyperthyroidism and ophthalmopathy. According to that study: Ophthalmopathy stood apart from stable hyperthyroidism in a 13 V-J model.

The sequence was obtained from a woman under 40 with Graves disease. The chain uses TRBV5-1 and TRBJ2-1; TRBD1 agrees at 9 bases. The input for sequencing was peripheral blood mononuclear cells (PBMCs), taken at new diagnosis, from a patient treated with antithyroid drugs. This CDR3 reads CASSPGTGSTYNEQFF. The CDR3 DNA sequence: TGCGCCAGCAGCCCAGGGACAGGGTCCACCTACAATGAGCAGTTCTTC.